The 7 T cell receptor beta chains in this list originate from one sample, sequenced in a study of sequential checkpoint blockade in melanoma. Method: immunoSEQ multiplex PCR; TCRdb's copy keeps in-frame clones and lacks some. The sample yields about 4,800 clones, around 69% seen once. Treatment defined: randomized to nivolumab then ipilimumab (arm A) or the reverse (arm B). The source was CD8+ T cells sorted from blood (inferred from file names), collected from a patient given nivolumab and ipilimumab in sequence. Source of these receptors: a human donor with melanoma.

The chain recombines TRBV25-1 with TRBJ1-5, with D possibly matching TRBD1 (6 bases). The CDR3 is 14 amino acids. Deletions cut 4 bases from V and 3 bases from J, with 10 bases between. Germline CDR1 reads MGHDK; CDR2 reads SYGVNS. CDR3 sequence reads: CASSVSGANQPQHF. CDR3 sequence (DNA): TGTGCCAGCAGTGTGTCAGGGGCCAATCAGCCCCAGCATTTT.

The V gene is TRBV6-1, the J gene TRBJ1-2; 9 nucleotides match TRBD1. The V and J ends lost 3 bases and 4 bases, in that order; junction bases with no gene match: 6. The CDR3 consists of 15 residues. Germline V CDR1 and CDR2: MNHNS, SASEGT. DNA of the CDR3: TGTGCCAGCAGTGATCCGACAGGGGGTATCTATGGCTACACCTTC. This encodes CASSDPTGGIYGYTF.

This clone appeared once. The V call is TRBV5-1, the J call TRBJ2-1, with D tentatively TRBD2 (7 bases). Trimming took off 4 bases at V and 7 bases at J, with 24 bases between the two ends. CDR3 length equals 17 residues. Germline-derived CDR1 and CDR2 are SGHRS and YFSETQ. The CDR3 DNA sequence: TGCGCCAGCAGCCCGCCCCTCGGGGGGACACATTGGAATGAGCAGTTCTTC. The encoded protein is CASSPPLGGTHWNEQFF.

The chain carries TRBV2 and TRBJ2-7, with 7 positions matching TRBD2. V lost 6 bases, J lost 5 bases, and 19 bases stayed unmatched. Per the germline V gene, CDR1 is SNHLY and CDR2 is FYNNEI. The CDR3 has 17 residues. DNA for the CDR3: TGTGCCAGCAGGTACGGACTGGGGGGGAACGGAAACGACGAGCAGTACTTC. Its translation: CASRYGLGGNGNDEQYF.

In DNA, the CDR3 is TGTGCCAGCAGCACCGGACTGACAACTAATGAAAAACTGTTTTTT. It specifies CASSTGLTTNEKLFF. The gene calls are TRBV11-2 and TRBJ1-4; D call uncertain. Trimming removed 5 bases at V and 0 bases at J, with 10 bases between. CDR3 size: 15 residues. CDR1 is SGHAT and CDR2 is FQNNGV in the germline V gene.

V gene TRBV27 combines with J gene TRBJ2-3; D is unresolved. Germline assignment: CDR1 MNHEY and CDR2 SMNVEV (reference sequence). The CDR3 runs to 15 residues. The V gene lost 4 bases and the J gene lost 6 bases, with 17 bases spanning the gap. The CDR3 is CASSSTLLVPDTQYF. DNA for the CDR3: TGTGCCAGCAGTTCGACCCTCCTAGTACCGGATACGCAGTATTTT.

The chain employs TRBV7-8 and TRBJ1-1; weak D call: TRBD1 (6 bases). Trimming pared 4 bases from V and 1 base from J, leaving 13 bases between. The CDR3 sequence is 15 residues long. CDR1 and CDR2 (germline): SGHVS, FQNEAQ. The CDR3 loop is CASSSPGHSNTEAFF. For the CDR3, the DNA is TGTGCCAGCAGCTCGCCGGGACACTCGAACACTGAAGCTTTCTTT. Full variable domain (missing parts from reference TRBV7-8 and TRBJ1-1): GAGVSQSPRYKVAKRGQDVALRCDPISGHVSLFWYQQALGQGPEFLTYFQNEAQLDKSGLPSDRFFAERPEGSVSTLKIQRTQQEDSAVYLCASSSPGHSNTEAFFGQGTRLTVV.